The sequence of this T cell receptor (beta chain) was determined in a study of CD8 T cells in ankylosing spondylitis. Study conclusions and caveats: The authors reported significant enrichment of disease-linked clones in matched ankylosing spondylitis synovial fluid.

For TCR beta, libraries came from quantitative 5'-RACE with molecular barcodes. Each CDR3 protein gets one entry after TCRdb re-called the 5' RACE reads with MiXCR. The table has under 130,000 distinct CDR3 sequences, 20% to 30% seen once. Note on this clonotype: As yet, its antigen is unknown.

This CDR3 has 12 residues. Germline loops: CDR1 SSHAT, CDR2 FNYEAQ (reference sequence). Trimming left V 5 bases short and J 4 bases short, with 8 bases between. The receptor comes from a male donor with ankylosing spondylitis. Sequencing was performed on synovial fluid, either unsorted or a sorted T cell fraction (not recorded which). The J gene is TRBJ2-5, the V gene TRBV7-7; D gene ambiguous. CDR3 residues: CASSTQLETQYF. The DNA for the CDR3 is TGTGCCAGCAGCACTCAACTAGAGACCCAGTACTTC.